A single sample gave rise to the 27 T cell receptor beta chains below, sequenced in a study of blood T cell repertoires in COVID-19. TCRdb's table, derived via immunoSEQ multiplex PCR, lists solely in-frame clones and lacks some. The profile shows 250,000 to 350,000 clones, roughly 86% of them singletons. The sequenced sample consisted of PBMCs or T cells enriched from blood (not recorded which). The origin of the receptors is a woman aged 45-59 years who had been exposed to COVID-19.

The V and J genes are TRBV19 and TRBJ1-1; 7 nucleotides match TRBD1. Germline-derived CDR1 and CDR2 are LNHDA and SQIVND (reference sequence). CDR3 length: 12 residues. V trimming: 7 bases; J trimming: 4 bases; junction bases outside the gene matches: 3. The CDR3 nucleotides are TGTGCCAGTACGACAGGGCCCACTGAAGCTTTCTTT. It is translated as CASTTGPTEAFF.

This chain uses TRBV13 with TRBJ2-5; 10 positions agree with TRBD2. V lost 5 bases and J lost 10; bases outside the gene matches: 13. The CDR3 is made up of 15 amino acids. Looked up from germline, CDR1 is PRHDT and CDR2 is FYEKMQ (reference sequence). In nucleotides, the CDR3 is TGTGCCAGCAGCCCACAACAGCGGGGGGGCCGTCACCAGTACTTC. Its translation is CASSPQQRGGRHQYF.

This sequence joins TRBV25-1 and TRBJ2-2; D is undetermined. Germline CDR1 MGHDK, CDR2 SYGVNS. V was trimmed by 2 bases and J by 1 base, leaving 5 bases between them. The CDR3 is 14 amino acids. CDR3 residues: CASSENRNTGELFF. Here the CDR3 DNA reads TGTGCCAGCAGTGAAAATAGGAACACCGGGGAGCTGTTTTTT.

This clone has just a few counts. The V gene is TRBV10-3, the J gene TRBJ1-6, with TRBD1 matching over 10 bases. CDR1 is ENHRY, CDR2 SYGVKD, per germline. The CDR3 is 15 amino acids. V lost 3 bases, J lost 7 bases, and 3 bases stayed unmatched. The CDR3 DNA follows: TGTGCCATCAGTGAAGGGGGACAGGGGAATTCACCCCTCCACTTT. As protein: CAISEGGQGNSPLHF.

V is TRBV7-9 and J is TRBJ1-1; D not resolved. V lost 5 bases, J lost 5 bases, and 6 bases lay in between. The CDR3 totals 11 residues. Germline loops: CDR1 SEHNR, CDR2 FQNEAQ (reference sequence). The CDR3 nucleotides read TGTGCCAGCAGCGCTGCGACTGAAGCTTTCTTT. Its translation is CASSAATEAFF.

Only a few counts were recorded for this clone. In nucleotides, the CDR3 is TGTGCCAGCAACGGGGGGGGGCAAGAGACCCAGTACTTC. It codes for CASNGGGQETQYF. This chain links TRBV2 with TRBJ2-5; TRBD2 matches 8 bases. V lost 7 bases, J lost 2 bases, and 3 bases stayed unmatched. The CDR3 extends over 13 amino acids. Germline V gene sequence: CDR1 SNHLY, CDR2 FYNNEI. Combining the CDR3 with reference TRBV2 and TRBJ2-5 gives the whole variable domain EPEVTQTPSHQVTQMGQEVILRCVPISNHLYFYWYRQILGQKVEFLVSFYNNEISEKSEIFDDQFSVERPDGSNFTLKIRSTKLEDSAMYFCASNGGGQETQYFGPGTRLLVL.

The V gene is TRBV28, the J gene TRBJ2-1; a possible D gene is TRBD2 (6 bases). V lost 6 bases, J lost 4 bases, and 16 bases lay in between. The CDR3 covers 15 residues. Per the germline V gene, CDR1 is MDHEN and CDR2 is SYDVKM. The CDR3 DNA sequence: TGTGCCAGCAGCTCCGTCGGCGGAGGGTACAATGAGCAGTTCTTC. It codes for CASSSVGGGYNEQFF.

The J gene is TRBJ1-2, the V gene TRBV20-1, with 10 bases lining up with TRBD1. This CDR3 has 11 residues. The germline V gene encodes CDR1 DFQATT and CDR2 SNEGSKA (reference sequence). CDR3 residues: CRGGTGDGYTF. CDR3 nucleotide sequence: TGCAGGGGGGGGACAGGGGATGGCTACACCTTC.

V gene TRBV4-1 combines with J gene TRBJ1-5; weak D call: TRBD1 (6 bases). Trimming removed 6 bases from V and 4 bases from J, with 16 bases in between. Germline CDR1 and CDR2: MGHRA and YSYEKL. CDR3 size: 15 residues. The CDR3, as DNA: TGCGCCAGCAGTAAGTCAGGGGTGGGGAATCAGCCCCAGCATTTT. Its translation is CASSKSGVGNQPQHF.

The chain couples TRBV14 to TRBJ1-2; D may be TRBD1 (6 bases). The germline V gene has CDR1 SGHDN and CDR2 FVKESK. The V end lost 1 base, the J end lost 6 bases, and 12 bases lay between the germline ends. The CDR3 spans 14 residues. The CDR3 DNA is TGTGCCAGCAGCCAAGTGGGACAATCGGATGGCTACACCTTC. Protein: CASSQVGQSDGYTF.

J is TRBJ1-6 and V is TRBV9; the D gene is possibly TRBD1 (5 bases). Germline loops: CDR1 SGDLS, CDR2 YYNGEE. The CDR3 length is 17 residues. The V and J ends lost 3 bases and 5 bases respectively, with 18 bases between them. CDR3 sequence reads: CASSATGGRAHNSPLHF. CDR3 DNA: TGTGCCAGCAGCGCCACAGGTGGACGGGCCCATAATTCACCCCTCCACTTT.

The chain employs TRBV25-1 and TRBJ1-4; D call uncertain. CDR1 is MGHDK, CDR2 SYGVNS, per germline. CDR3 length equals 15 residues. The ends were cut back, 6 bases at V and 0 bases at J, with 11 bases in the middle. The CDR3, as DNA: TGTGCCAGCAGGAACTCACTTGCAACTAATGAAAAACTGTTTTTT. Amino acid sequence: CASRNSLATNEKLFF. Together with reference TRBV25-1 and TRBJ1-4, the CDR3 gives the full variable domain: EADIYQTPRYLVIGTGKKITLECSQTMGHDKMYWYQQDPGMELHLIHYSYGVNSTEKGDLSSESTVSRIRTEHFPLTLESARPSHTSQYLCASRNSLATNEKLFFGSGTQLSVL.

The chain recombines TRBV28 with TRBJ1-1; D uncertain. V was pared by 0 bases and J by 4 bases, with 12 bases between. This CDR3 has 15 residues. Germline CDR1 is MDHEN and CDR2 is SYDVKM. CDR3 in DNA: TGTGCCAGCAGTTTATGGGGAGGCGCGGGCACTGAAGCTTTCTTT. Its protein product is CASSLWGGAGTEAFF.

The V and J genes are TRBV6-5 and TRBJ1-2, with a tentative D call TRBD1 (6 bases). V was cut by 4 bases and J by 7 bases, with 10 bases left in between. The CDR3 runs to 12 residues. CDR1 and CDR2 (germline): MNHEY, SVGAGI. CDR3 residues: CASSSTGSGYTF. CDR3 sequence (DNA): TGTGCCAGCAGTTCAACAGGGTCTGGCTACACCTTC.

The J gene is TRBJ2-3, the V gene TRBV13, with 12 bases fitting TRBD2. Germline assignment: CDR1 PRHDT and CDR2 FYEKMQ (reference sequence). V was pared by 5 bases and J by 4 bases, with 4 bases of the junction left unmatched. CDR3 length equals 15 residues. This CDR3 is CASSPRTSGADTQYF. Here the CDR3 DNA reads TGTGCCAGCAGCCCACGGACTAGCGGGGCAGATACGCAGTATTTT. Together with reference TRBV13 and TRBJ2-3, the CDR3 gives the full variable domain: AAGVIQSPRHLIKEKRETATLKCYPIPRHDTVYWYQQGPGQDPQFLISFYEKMQSDKGSIPDRFSAQQFSDYHSELNMSSLELGDSALYFCASSPRTSGADTQYFGPGTRLTVL.

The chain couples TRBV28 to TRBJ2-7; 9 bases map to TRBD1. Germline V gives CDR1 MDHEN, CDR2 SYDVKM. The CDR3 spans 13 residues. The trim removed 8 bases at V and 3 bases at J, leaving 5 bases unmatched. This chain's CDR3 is CASSDRGDYEQYF. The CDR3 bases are TGTGCCAGCTCAGACAGGGGGGACTACGAGCAGTACTTC.

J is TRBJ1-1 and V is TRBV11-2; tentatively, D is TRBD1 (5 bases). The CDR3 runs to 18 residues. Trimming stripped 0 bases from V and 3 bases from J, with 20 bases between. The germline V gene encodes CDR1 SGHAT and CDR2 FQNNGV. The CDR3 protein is CASSLDWGQGGLHTEAFF. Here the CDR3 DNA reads TGTGCCAGCAGCTTAGATTGGGGTCAGGGAGGTCTCCACACTGAAGCTTTCTTT.

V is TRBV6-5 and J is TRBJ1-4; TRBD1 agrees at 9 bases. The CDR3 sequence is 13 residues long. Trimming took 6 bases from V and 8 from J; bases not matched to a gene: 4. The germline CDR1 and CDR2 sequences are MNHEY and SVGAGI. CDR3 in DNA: TGTGCCAGCAGGACAGGGGGGGCGGAAAAACTGTTTTTT. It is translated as CASRTGGAEKLFF.

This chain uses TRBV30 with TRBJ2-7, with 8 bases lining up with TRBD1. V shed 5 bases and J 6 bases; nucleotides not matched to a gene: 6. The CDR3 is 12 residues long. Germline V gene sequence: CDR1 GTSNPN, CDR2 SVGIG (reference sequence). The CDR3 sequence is CAWAGGLGEQYF. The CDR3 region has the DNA TGTGCCTGGGCAGGGGGCCTCGGCGAGCAGTACTTC.

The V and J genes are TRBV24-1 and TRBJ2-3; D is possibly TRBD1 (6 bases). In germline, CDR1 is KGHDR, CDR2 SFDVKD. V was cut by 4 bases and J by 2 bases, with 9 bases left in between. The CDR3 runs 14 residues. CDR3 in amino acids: CATSDRTVTDTQYF. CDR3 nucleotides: TGTGCCACCAGTGACCGGACAGTCACAGATACGCAGTATTTT.

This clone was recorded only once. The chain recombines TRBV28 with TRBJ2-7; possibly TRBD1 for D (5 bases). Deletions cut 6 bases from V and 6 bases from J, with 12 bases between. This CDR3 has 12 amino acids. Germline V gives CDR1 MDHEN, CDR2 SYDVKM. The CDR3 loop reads CASSLGQGEQYF. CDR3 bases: TGTGCCAGCAGCCTCGGACAAGGCGAGCAGTACTTC.

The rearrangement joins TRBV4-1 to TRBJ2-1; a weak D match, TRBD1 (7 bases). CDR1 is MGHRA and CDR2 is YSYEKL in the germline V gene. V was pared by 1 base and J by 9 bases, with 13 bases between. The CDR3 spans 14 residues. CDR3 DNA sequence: TGCGCCAGCAGCCAAGCTCAGGGGGGCACTGAGCAGTTCTTC. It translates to CASSQAQGGTEQFF.

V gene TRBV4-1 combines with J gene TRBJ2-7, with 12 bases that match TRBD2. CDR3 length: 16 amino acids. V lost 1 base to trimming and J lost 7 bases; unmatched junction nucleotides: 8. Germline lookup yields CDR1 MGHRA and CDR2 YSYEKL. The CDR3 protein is CASSQASGGAVQEQYF. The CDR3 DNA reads TGCGCCAGCAGCCAAGCTAGCGGGGGGGCTGTACAGGAGCAGTACTTC.

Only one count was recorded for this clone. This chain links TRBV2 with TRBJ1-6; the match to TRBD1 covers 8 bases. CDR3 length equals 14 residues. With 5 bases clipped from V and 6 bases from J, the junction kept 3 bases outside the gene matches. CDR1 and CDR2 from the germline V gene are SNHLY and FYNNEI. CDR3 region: CASSWTGSNSPLHF. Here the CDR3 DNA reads TGTGCCAGCAGTTGGACAGGGAGTAATTCACCCCTCCACTTT.

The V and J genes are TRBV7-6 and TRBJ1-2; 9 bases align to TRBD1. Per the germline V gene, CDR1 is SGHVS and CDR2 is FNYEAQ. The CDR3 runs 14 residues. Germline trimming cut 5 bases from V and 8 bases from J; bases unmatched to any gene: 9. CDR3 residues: CASSPRGTGSGYTF. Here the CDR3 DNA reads TGTGCCAGCAGCCCCCGCGGGACAGGGTCGGGCTACACCTTC.

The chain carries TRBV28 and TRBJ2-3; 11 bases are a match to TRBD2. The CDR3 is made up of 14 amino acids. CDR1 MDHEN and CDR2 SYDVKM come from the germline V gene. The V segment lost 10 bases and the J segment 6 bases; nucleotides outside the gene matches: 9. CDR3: CAISGGGIPDTQYF. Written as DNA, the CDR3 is TGTGCCATTAGCGGGGGGGGCATCCCGGATACGCAGTATTTT.

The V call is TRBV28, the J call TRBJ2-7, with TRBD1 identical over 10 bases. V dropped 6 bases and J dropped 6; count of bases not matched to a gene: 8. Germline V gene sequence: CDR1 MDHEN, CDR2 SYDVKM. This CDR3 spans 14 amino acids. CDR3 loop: CASRAGQGGSEQYF. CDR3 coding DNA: TGTGCCAGCAGGGCTGGACAGGGGGGTAGCGAGCAGTACTTC.